This TCR beta chain was retrieved from a study of CD4 and CD8 cells across lung adenocarcinoma regions. The ends were cut back, 4 bases at V and 7 bases at J, with 14 bases in the middle. Germline CDR1 and CDR2: SGHDN and FVKESK. The CDR3 contains 14 residues. By frequency in the sample, this clonotype is medium-sized. Localized lung adenocarcinoma, a non-small cell lung cancer, affected the donors. MiXCR, applied by TCRdb to the PCR reads, yields one record per CDR3 protein. The table has under 20,000 distinct CDR3 sequences, about 46% seen once. Sequenced sample: CD4+ T cells from the margin of a lung tumor. This sequence was found in a male donor with lung adenocarcinoma. The CD4 and CD8 labels of this study may be unreliable. This chain uses TRBV14 with TRBJ2-1; a weak D match, TRBD2 (6 bases). CDR3 DNA: TGTGCCAGCAGCCCGGGGACTCACTTTAATGAGCAGTTCTTC. Its protein product is CASSPGTHFNEQFF.